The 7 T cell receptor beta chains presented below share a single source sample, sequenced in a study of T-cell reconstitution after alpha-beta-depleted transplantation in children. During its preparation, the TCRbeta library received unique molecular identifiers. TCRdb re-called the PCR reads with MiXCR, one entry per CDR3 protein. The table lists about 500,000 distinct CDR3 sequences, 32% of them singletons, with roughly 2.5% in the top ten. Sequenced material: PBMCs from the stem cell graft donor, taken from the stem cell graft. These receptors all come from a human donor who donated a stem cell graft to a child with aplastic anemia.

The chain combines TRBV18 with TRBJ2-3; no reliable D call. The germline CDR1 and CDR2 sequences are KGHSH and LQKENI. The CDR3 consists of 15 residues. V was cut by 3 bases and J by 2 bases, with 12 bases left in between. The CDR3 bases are TGTGCCAGCTCACCCATGAAAGAGTCCACAGATACGCAGTATTTT. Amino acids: CASSPMKESTDTQYF.

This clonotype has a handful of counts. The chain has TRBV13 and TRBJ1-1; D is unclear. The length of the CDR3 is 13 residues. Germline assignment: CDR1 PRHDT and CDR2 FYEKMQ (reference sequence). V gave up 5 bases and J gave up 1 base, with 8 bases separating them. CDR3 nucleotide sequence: TGTGCCAGCAGCCTCCACGAGAACACTGAAGCTTTCTTT. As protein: CASSLHENTEAFF.

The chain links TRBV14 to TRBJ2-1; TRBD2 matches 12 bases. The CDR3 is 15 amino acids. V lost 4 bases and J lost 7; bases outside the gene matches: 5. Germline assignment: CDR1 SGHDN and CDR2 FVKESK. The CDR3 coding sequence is TGTGCCAGCAGCCCTACTAGCGGGAGGAGGAATGAGCAGTTCTTC. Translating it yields CASSPTSGRRNEQFF.

CDR3 bases: TGTGCCAGCAGCTCCACTAGTACGGTGTTGTACAATGAGCAGTTCTTC. This translates into CASSSTSTVLYNEQFF. This chain links TRBV6-2 or TRBV6-3 with TRBJ2-1; possibly TRBD2 for D (5 bases). Germline CDR1 reads MNHEY; CDR2 reads SVGEGT. Between the trimmed V and J ends, which lost 6 bases and 4 bases, there was a span of 19 bases. The CDR3 is 16 amino acids.

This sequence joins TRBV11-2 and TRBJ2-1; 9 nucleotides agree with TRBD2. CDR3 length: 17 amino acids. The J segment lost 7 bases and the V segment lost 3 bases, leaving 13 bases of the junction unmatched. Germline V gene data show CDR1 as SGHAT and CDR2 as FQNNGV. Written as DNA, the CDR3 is TGTGCCAGCAGCTTTGAGGGAGCGGGAGGTTACGCGAATGAGCAGTTCTTC. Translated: CASSFEGAGGYANEQFF.

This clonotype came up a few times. The CDR3 here is CASSLWTGANTEAFF. The CDR3 region has the DNA TGTGCCAGCAGCCTATGGACAGGGGCTAACACTGAAGCTTTCTTT. The genes are TRBV7-2 and TRBJ1-1, with 9 bases matching TRBD1. After removal of 5 bases from V and 2 bases from J, the junction contained 6 bases not matched to a gene. The CDR3 is 15 amino acids. Germline CDR1 and CDR2: SGHTA and FQGNSA.

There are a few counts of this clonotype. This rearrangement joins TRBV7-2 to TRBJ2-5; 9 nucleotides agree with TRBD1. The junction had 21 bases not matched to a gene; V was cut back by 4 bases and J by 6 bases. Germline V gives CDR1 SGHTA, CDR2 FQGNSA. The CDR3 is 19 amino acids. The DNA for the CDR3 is TGTGCCAGCAGCTCAACCGGGACAGGGACCGGAATCGGGCTGAAGACCCAGTACTTC. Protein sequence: CASSSTGTGTGIGLKTQYF.